The 18 T cell receptor beta chains below were found in one sample sequenced in a study of cytomegalovirus exposure and HLA in healthy donors. The primer mix had 60 Vbeta and 13 Jbeta primers. Sequencing was performed with immunoSEQ multiplex PCR; in TCRdb, only in-frame clones are kept and a portion is missing. This table holds over 250,000 clones, approximately 70% found once. Source material: PBMCs. The receptors here all came from a female donor in good health and CMV-seronegative.

The chain uses TRBV18 and TRBJ1-1, with 8 bases identical to TRBD1. The CDR3 extends over 13 amino acids. Germline lookup yields CDR1 KGHSH and CDR2 LQKENI. V shed 3 bases and J 3 bases; nucleotides not matched to a gene: 0. CDR3: CASSPTGDTEAFF. The DNA of the CDR3 is TGTGCCAGCTCACCGACAGGGGACACTGAAGCTTTCTTT.

CDR3 DNA sequence: TGTGCCAGTAAGGGGGCGGCTTACCAAGAGACCCAGTACTTC. Protein product: CASKGAAYQETQYF. The chain links TRBV19 to TRBJ2-5; 7 bases fit TRBD1. The CDR3 covers 14 residues. Germline lookup yields CDR1 LNHDA and CDR2 SQIVND (reference sequence). Trimming took 7 bases from V and 0 from J; bases not matched to a gene: 5.

V gene TRBV5-4 combines with J gene TRBJ2-7, with TRBD2 as a possible D gene (6 bases). V was shortened by 5 bases and J by 4 bases, with 13 bases between the two germline ends. CDR1 and CDR2 from the germline V gene are SGHNT and YYREEE (reference sequence). CDR3 length: 13 residues. The CDR3 DNA follows: TGTGCCAGCAGATCGAGCGGGCGATACGAGCAGTACTTC. This codes for CASRSSGRYEQYF.

J is TRBJ1-2 and V is TRBV5-1; 7 nucleotides match TRBD1. J gave up 3 bases and V 5 bases, and 7 bases lay outside the gene matches. This CDR3 spans 14 amino acids. Germline assignment: CDR1 SGHRS and CDR2 YFSETQ. CDR3 amino acids: CASRTGTGDYGYTF. CDR3 in DNA: TGCGCCAGCAGGACAGGGACGGGGGACTATGGCTACACCTTC.

The sample holds one count of this clone. The J gene is TRBJ1-3, the V gene TRBV11-2; 7 nucleotides agree with TRBD1. This CDR3 has 15 residues. V trimming: 4 bases; J trimming: 6 bases; junction bases outside the gene matches: 9. Germline-derived CDR1 and CDR2 are SGHAT and FQNNGV. CDR3 sequence reads: CASSSSQGWANTIYF. The CDR3 region has the DNA TGTGCCAGCAGCTCATCACAGGGGTGGGCAAACACCATATATTTT.

The V and J genes are TRBV19 and TRBJ1-4; no firm D call. The CDR3 loop spans 16 amino acids. Deletions cut 3 bases from V and 0 bases from J, with 11 bases between. Germline CDR1 is LNHDA and CDR2 is SQIVND (reference sequence). The CDR3, as DNA: TGTGCCAGTAGTATTACAGAAGGCGCAACTAATGAAAAACTGTTTTTT. This gives the protein CASSITEGATNEKLFF.

The gene calls are TRBV7-3 and TRBJ2-3; D gene uncertain. This CDR3 contains 15 residues. Looked up from germline, CDR1 is SGHTA and CDR2 is FQGTGA. Trimming took off 1 base at V and 1 base at J, with 9 bases between the two ends. The chain's CDR3 is CASSLKFGGTDTQYF. The DNA for the CDR3 is TGTGCCAGCAGCTTAAAGTTTGGAGGCACAGATACGCAGTATTTT.

The chain joins TRBV10-1 to TRBJ1-2, with D tentatively TRBD1 (6 bases). The ends were cut back, 5 bases at V and 3 bases at J, with 28 bases in the middle. The CDR3 sequence is 19 residues long. CDR1 WNHNN and CDR2 SYGVQD come from the germline V gene (reference sequence). The DNA for the CDR3 is TGCGCCAGCAGTTCGCATTCAGGGGATAAAACGACGGCTGACTATGGCTACACCTTC. This sequence encodes CASSSHSGDKTTADYGYTF.

A few counts support this clone. The chain has TRBV2 and TRBJ2-3; D possibly corresponds to TRBD1 (6 bases). The CDR3 loop spans 13 amino acids. The germline V and J ends were trimmed by 6 bases and 2 bases, with 9 bases remaining between them. Per germline, CDR1 SNHLY and CDR2 FYNNEI. For the CDR3, the DNA is TGTGCCAGCAGAAGACAGGTCACAGATACGCAGTATTTT. Residues: CASRRQVTDTQYF.

V usage is TRBV5-4 and J usage is TRBJ2-1; 7 nucleotides line up with TRBD2. The ends lost 4 bases at V and 12 bases at J; junction bases unmatched: 19. CDR1 is SGHNT, CDR2 YYREEE, per germline (reference sequence). CDR3 length equals 16 residues. CDR3 region: CASSLAGGGAGIGQFF. The CDR3 DNA reads TGTGCCAGCAGCCTGGCGGGCGGGGGAGCGGGAATTGGGCAGTTCTTC.

The V call is TRBV5-8, the J call TRBJ1-2; TRBD1 matches 7 bases. The CDR3 is 13 residues long. Germline V CDR1 and CDR2: SGHTS, YDEGEE. J lost 7 bases, V lost 0 bases, and 3 bases had no gene match. The CDR3 sequence: CASSLAGQAGYTF. The CDR3 DNA follows: TGTGCCAGCAGCTTGGCCGGACAGGCTGGCTACACCTTC.

The J gene is TRBJ1-2, the V gene TRBV6-5, with 11 positions matching TRBD1. The CDR3 contains 13 residues. CDR1 and CDR2 from the germline V gene are MNHEY and SVGAGI. With 8 bases clipped from V and 4 bases from J, the junction kept 3 bases outside the gene matches. This CDR3 reads CASRTGGAYGYTF. The CDR3 DNA sequence: TGTGCCAGCCGGACAGGGGGCGCCTATGGCTACACCTTC.

The V call is TRBV28, the J call TRBJ1-5; TRBD1 matches at 12 bases. The V and J ends lost 3 bases and 5 bases, in that order; junction bases with no gene match: 5. The CDR3 is 16 residues long. Looked up from germline, CDR1 is MDHEN and CDR2 is SYDVKM. The CDR3 DNA is TGTGCCAGCAGTTTGGCGGGACAGGGGGCGTATCAGCCCCAGCATTTT. This translates into CASSLAGQGAYQPQHF.

The chain is built from TRBV11-2 and TRBJ2-2; tentative D call: TRBD2 (6 bases). This CDR3 is 18 amino acids long. CDR1 is SGHAT, CDR2 FQNNGV, per germline. V lost 5 bases, J lost 2 bases, and 21 bases lay in between. The CDR3 DNA reads TGTGCCAGCAGCCAGCAATCCGGGGGAGGTTCTAACACCGGGGAGCTGTTTTTT. It codes for CASSQQSGGGSNTGELFF.

The chain couples TRBV5-4 to TRBJ2-3, with 8 positions matching TRBD1. There are 16 residues in the CDR3. Germline CDR1 is SGHNT and CDR2 is YYREEE (reference sequence). The V gene end was trimmed by 1 base and the J gene end by 3 bases; junction bases not matched to a gene: 7. The CDR3 here is CASSLLDRGSTDTQYF. The CDR3, as DNA: TGTGCCAGCAGCTTGTTAGACAGGGGATCGACAGATACGCAGTATTTT.

This clone has just a few counts. The J gene is TRBJ2-7, the V gene TRBV7-9, with 8 bases lining up with TRBD2. The CDR3 is made up of 13 amino acids. V dropped 6 bases and J dropped 3; count of bases not matched to a gene: 4. From germline, CDR1 is SEHNR and CDR2 FQNEAQ (reference sequence). In DNA, the CDR3 is TGTGCCAGCAGTACCGGGACTAGCTACGAGCAGTACTTC. Its protein product is CASSTGTSYEQYF.

This chain links TRBV5-1 with TRBJ1-1; tentatively, D is TRBD1 (6 bases). Trimming left V 0 bases short and J 5 bases short, with 11 bases between. From germline, CDR1 is SGHRS and CDR2 YFSETQ. The CDR3 is 14 amino acids. CDR3 protein: CASSLVVGATEAFF. CDR3 in DNA: TGCGCCAGCAGCTTGGTTGTGGGGGCGACTGAAGCTTTCTTT.

On this clone: The same CDR3 is also encoded by other DNA sequences in this sample. The chain carries TRBV28 and TRBJ1-5, with a tentative D call TRBD1 (6 bases). Deletions cut 7 bases from V and 2 bases from J, with 9 bases between. This CDR3 is 13 amino acids long. Germline V gene lookup returns CDR1 MDHEN and CDR2 SYDVKM. CDR3 DNA sequence: TGTGCCAGCATCCGGACAGGCAATCAGCCCCAGCATTTT. Protein product: CASIRTGNQPQHF.